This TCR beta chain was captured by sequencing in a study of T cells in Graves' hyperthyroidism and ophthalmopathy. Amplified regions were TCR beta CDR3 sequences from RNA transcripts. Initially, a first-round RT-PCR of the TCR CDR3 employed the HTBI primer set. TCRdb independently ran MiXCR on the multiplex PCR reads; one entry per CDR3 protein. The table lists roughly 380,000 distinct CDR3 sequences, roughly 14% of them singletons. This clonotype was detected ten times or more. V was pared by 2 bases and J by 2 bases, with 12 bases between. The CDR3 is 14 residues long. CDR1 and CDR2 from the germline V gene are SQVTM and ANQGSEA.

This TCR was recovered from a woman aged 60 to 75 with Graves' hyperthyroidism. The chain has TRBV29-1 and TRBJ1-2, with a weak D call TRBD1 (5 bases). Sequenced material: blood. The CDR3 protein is CSVERIPGNYGYTF. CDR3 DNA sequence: TGCAGCGTTGAAAGGATCCCAGGGAACTATGGCTACACCTTC.